The next 7 T cell receptor beta chains were all read from a single sample in a study of blood T cell repertoires in COVID-19. Sequenced by immunoSEQ multiplex PCR; TCRdb stores in-frame clones only, minus some. The repertoire has about 220,000 clones, approximately 85% of them found once; the top ten carry about 2.5%. Sequencing was carried out using peripheral blood. All receptors derive from a woman in her seventies with COVID-19, enrolled during active disease.

The chain links TRBV11-2 to TRBJ2-5; D might be TRBD2 (5 bases). Germline lookup yields CDR1 SGHAT and CDR2 FQNNGV. The CDR3 has 14 residues. Trimming removed 5 bases from V and 4 bases from J, with 14 bases in between. In DNA, the CDR3 is TGTGCCAGCAGCCCCAAACTAGTTTCAGAGACCCAGTACTTC. Encoded protein: CASSPKLVSETQYF.

J is TRBJ2-1 and V is TRBV24-1, with 12 bases matching TRBD1. The CDR3 is 17 residues long. Germline-derived CDR1 and CDR2 are KGHDR and SFDVKD. The ends lost 3 bases at V and 9 bases at J; junction bases unmatched: 11. Here the CDR3 reads CATSDATGTGGGIEQFF. DNA of the CDR3: TGTGCCACCAGTGATGCAACCGGGACAGGGGGCGGCATTGAGCAGTTCTTC.

The V gene is TRBV7-2, the J gene TRBJ1-2; TRBD1 matches 10 bases. Unmatched junction bases numbered 3, after V lost 1 base and J lost 4 bases. CDR3 length: 15 residues. Germline CDR1 reads SGHTA; CDR2 reads FQGNSA. CDR3 DNA sequence: TGTGCCAGCAGCTTAGGGACAGGGGGTCGCTATGGCTACACCTTC. This gives the protein CASSLGTGGRYGYTF.

The chain is built from TRBV18 and TRBJ2-3; 7 nucleotides align to TRBD1. V shed 6 bases, J shed 0 bases, and the junction held 9 bases outside the gene matches. Germline V gene data show CDR1 as KGHSH and CDR2 as LQKENI. This CDR3 has 16 residues. For the CDR3, the DNA is TGTGCCAGCTCGACCTTGGGACAGCCTAGCACAGATACGCAGTATTTT. It encodes CASSTLGQPSTDTQYF.

The chain combines TRBV4-1 with TRBJ2-1; 10 nucleotides agree with TRBD2. The germline V gene encodes CDR1 MGHRA and CDR2 YSYEKL. The CDR3 length is 16 residues. Trimming took 3 bases from V and 8 from J; bases not matched to a gene: 10. Written as DNA, the CDR3 is TGCGCCAGCAGCCAGGGGCTAGCGGGAGTGTTGGATGAGCAGTTCTTC. This translates into CASSQGLAGVLDEQFF.

The rearrangement uses TRBV29-1 and TRBJ2-1, with 7 bases aligning to TRBD1. The V and J ends lost 5 bases and 9 bases, in that order; junction bases with no gene match: 7. CDR1 is SQVTM and CDR2 is ANQGSEA in the germline V gene. The length of the CDR3 is 12 residues. CDR3 sequence: CSVSQQGIEQFF. CDR3 DNA sequence: TGCAGCGTTTCCCAACAGGGGATTGAGCAGTTCTTC.

The chain combines TRBV5-1 with TRBJ2-1; 8 bases line up with TRBD2. This CDR3 is built from 17 residues. After removal of 0 bases from V and 0 bases from J, the junction contained 5 bases not matched to a gene. Per germline, CDR1 SGHRS and CDR2 YFSETQ. The chain's CDR3 is CASSLGGAGVSYNEQFF. The DNA of the CDR3 is TGCGCCAGCAGCTTGGGTGGAGCGGGAGTCTCCTACAATGAGCAGTTCTTC.